This TCR beta chain was recorded in a study of blood T cells in healthy people across ages. The CDR3 has 17 residues. Trimming took 3 bases from V and 8 from J; bases not matched to a gene: 15. Germline loops: CDR1 MNHEY, CDR2 SVGEGT. This clonotype showed up just a few times. Antigen specificity is unknown. Primers used in a second PCR of about 6 to 12 cycles were a sample-barcoded 5' primer and a J-beta primer mix. From the 5' RACE reads, TCRdb called clonotypes with MiXCR, one entry per CDR3 protein. This sample has about 1.4 million distinct CDR3 sequences, with roughly 59% found just once. Study-wide findings and caveats: From one million sequenced T cells, diversity estimates were lower bounds.

Sample: blood. The chain recombines TRBV6-2 or TRBV6-3 with TRBJ2-1; 8 bases line up with TRBD1. This TCR was sampled from a man aged 18-30 years in good health. CDR3 residues: CASSYLQTGDADDEQFF. CDR3 sequence (DNA): TGTGCCAGCAGTTATTTACAGACAGGGGATGCGGACGATGAGCAGTTCTTC.